The clone carrying this T cell receptor (beta chain) was found many times. The antigen is unknown. This record comes from a study of CD8 T cells in ankylosing spondylitis. The study's findings and limits: Reported data indicate significant enrichment of disease-linked clones within matched ankylosing spondylitis synovial fluid.

TCRdb reprocessed the 5' RACE reads via MiXCR and lists one record per CDR3 protein. The sample includes 300,000 to 400,000 distinct CDR3 sequences, roughly 15% of them seen just once. The V and J ends lost 7 bases and 3 bases respectively, with 16 bases between them. CDR3 size: 14 residues. Per the germline V gene, CDR1 is WSHSY and CDR2 is SAAADI. The V gene is TRBV10-2, the J gene TRBJ2-7; tentatively, D is TRBD2 (6 bases). The source of this sequence is a male donor with ankylosing spondylitis or in good health (not recorded which). The sample was blood, either unsorted or a sorted T cell fraction (not recorded which). This chain's CDR3 is CASNPGGGRYEQYF. CDR3 in DNA: TGCGCCAGCAACCCAGGTGGAGGGCGCTACGAGCAGTACTTC.